Listed here is a single TCR beta chain. The ends were cut back, 5 bases at V and 2 bases at J, with 13 bases in the middle. The CDR3 spans 14 residues. The data belong to a study of blood T cells in healthy people across ages. A second PCR, run for roughly 7 to 11 cycles, used a sample-barcoded 5' primer plus a J-beta primer mix. TCRdb independently ran MiXCR on the 5' RACE reads; one entry per CDR3 protein. This sample yields roughly 1.5 million distinct CDR3 sequences, of which about 45% are seen a single time; around 4% belongs to the top ten. The V gene is TRBV12-3 or TRBV12-4, the J gene TRBJ2-7; tentatively, D is TRBD2 (5 bases). This clonotype was obtained from a woman aged 18-35 years in good health. The source material was blood. In DNA form, the CDR3 reads TGTGCCAGCAGTGTAGGAGCGGTGACCTACGAGCAGTACTTC. It is translated as CASSVGAVTYEQYF.